What follows are 22 T cell receptor beta chains derived from one specimen sequenced in a study of blood T cell repertoires in COVID-19. This table comes from immunoSEQ multiplex PCR, and its TCRdb copy is limited to in-frame clones, with some not included. This table holds about 100,000 clones, about 85% found once. Material for sequencing was peripheral blood. The source is a man in his sixties with acute or convalescent COVID-19.

The rearrangement uses TRBV15 and TRBJ2-5; 9 bases match TRBD1. V dropped 3 bases and J dropped 6; count of bases not matched to a gene: 8. CDR1 LNHNV and CDR2 YYDKDF come from the germline V gene (reference sequence). The CDR3 totals 15 residues. CDR3 sequence: CATSRGDREEKTQYF. DNA of the CDR3: TGTGCCACCAGCAGGGGGGACAGGGAAGAAAAGACCCAGTACTTC.

This chain links TRBV4-1 with TRBJ2-3; D ambiguous. The CDR3 has 15 amino acids. Per the germline V gene, CDR1 is MGHRA and CDR2 is YSYEKL. V dropped 0 bases and J dropped 7 bases, with 14 bases sitting between them. The CDR3 spells CASSQEGSDSNTQYF. CDR3 coding DNA: TGCGCCAGCAGCCAAGAAGGAAGTGACTCAAATACGCAGTATTTT.

This clone has a handful of counts. Written as DNA, the CDR3 is TGTGCCAGCAGCTTAGAAGGACAGGTAACCCGAACAAACATTCAGTACTTC. Its protein product is CASSLEGQVTRTNIQYF. The V gene is TRBV7-9, the J gene TRBJ2-4, with 7 nucleotides matching TRBD1. The CDR3 consists of 17 residues. J gave up 6 bases and V 1 base, and 12 bases lay outside the gene matches. The germline CDR1 and CDR2 sequences are SEHNR and FQNEAQ (reference sequence).

The V gene is TRBV3-1 (or the pseudogene TRBV3-2), the J gene TRBJ1-4, with 7 bases aligning to TRBD1. Per the germline V gene, CDR1 is LGHDT and CDR2 is YNNKEL (reference sequence). J was trimmed by 8 bases and V by 2 bases; bases with no gene match: 5. The CDR3 loop spans 14 amino acids. In DNA form, the CDR3 reads TGTGCCAGCAGCCAAAGAGGGGGCAACGAAAAACTGTTTTTT. This codes for CASSQRGGNEKLFF.

The chain carries TRBV5-4 and TRBJ2-2, with D unclear. Germline V lookup: CDR1 SGHNT, CDR2 YYREEE (reference sequence). V lost 4 bases, J lost 9 bases, and 10 bases lay in between. The CDR3 has 12 residues. Here the CDR3 reads CASSAWARELFF. The CDR3 DNA reads TGTGCCAGCAGCGCGTGGGCCCGGGAGCTGTTTTTT.

This chain links TRBV7-2 with TRBJ2-1; TRBD2 aligns across 12 bases. The germline CDR1 and CDR2 sequences are SGHTA and FQGNSA. The junction had 4 bases not matched to a gene; V was cut back by 5 bases and J by 5 bases. The CDR3 loop spans 15 amino acids. This CDR3 reads CASSLWTSGDNEQFF. DNA of the CDR3: TGTGCCAGCAGCCTGTGGACTAGCGGGGACAATGAGCAGTTCTTC.

V is TRBV2 and J is TRBJ2-2; TRBD1 is a possible D gene (6 bases). This CDR3 is 13 amino acids long. Germline V lookup: CDR1 SNHLY, CDR2 FYNNEI. V lost 9 bases, J lost 0 bases, and 8 bases lay in between. CDR3 residues: CASGQSNTGELFF. The CDR3 coding sequence is TGTGCCAGTGGACAGTCGAACACCGGGGAGCTGTTTTTT.

This clone was detected many times. DNA of the CDR3: TGTGCCATCAGTGAAAGGGGGTCCTACGAGCAGTACTTC. Protein sequence: CAISERGSYEQYF. The V call is TRBV10-3, the J call TRBJ2-7, with D perhaps TRBD1 (6 bases). V was pared by 3 bases and J by 1 base, with 7 bases between. This CDR3 has 13 residues. CDR1 is ENHRY, CDR2 SYGVKD, per germline.

This clone was observed a handful of times. The chain combines TRBV29-1 with TRBJ2-5; TRBD2 matches 9 bases. In germline, CDR1 is SQVTM, CDR2 ANQGSEA. The CDR3 is made up of 13 amino acids. V lost 5 bases to trimming and J lost 5 bases; unmatched junction nucleotides: 6. In DNA, the CDR3 is TGCAGCGTTCTAGCGGGACCCCAGGAGACCCAGTACTTC. It is translated as CSVLAGPQETQYF.

This clone was seen more than once but under ten times. This chain connects TRBV6-4 to TRBJ2-6; D might be TRBD1 (6 bases). This CDR3 has 17 amino acids. Germline V CDR1 and CDR2: MRHNA, SNTAGT. V was pared by 4 bases and J by 1 base, with 14 bases between. CDR3 loop: CASSAGQSHSGANVLTF. CDR3 DNA: TGTGCCAGCAGTGCGGGACAATCCCATTCTGGGGCCAACGTCCTGACTTTC.

The rearrangement links TRBV2 to TRBJ1-1; unclear D gene. Trimming took off 4 bases at V and 4 bases at J, with 13 bases between the two ends. The CDR3 runs 14 residues. In germline, CDR1 is SNHLY, CDR2 FYNNEI. This CDR3 reads CASSGEGRSTEAFF. The DNA of the CDR3 is TGTGCCAGCAGTGGCGAGGGTAGGAGCACTGAAGCTTTCTTT.

This sequence joins TRBV3-1 (or the pseudogene TRBV3-2) and TRBJ2-5, with 10 bases matching TRBD2. V lost 0 bases and J lost 5; bases outside the gene matches: 9. This CDR3 contains 17 residues. Per the germline V gene, CDR1 is LGHDT and CDR2 is YNNKEL (reference sequence). The DNA for the CDR3 is TGTGCCAGCAGCCAAGACTTTAGTAGCGGGGGGTGGGAGACCCAGTACTTC. This gives the protein CASSQDFSSGGWETQYF.

The chain recombines TRBV2 with TRBJ2-1; TRBD2 agrees at 11 bases. J gave up 7 bases and V 6 bases, and 11 bases lay outside the gene matches. Germline V lookup: CDR1 SNHLY, CDR2 FYNNEI. This CDR3 has 16 residues. DNA for the CDR3: TGTGCCAGCAGGGATCCGGGACTAGCGGTTGGGAATGAGCAGTTCTTC. Translating it yields CASRDPGLAVGNEQFF.

This chain links TRBV15 with TRBJ2-5; TRBD2 aligns across 8 bases. After removal of 7 bases from V and 1 base from J, the junction contained 5 bases not matched to a gene. Germline V gene data show CDR1 as LNHNV and CDR2 as YYDKDF (reference sequence). The CDR3 contains 14 residues. Here the CDR3 DNA reads TGTGCCACCACCGTCGGGGGGGCCCAAGAGACCCAGTACTTC. It translates to CATTVGGAQETQYF.

This clone was counted once. This rearrangement joins TRBV15 to TRBJ1-2, with TRBD1 identical over 8 bases. Germline assignment: CDR1 LNHNV and CDR2 YYDKDF (reference sequence). CDR3 size: 15 residues. The ends lost 0 bases at V and 4 bases at J; junction bases unmatched: 4. The CDR3 is CATSREQGQGYGYTF. The CDR3 nucleotides read TGTGCCACCAGCAGAGAACAAGGACAGGGCTATGGCTACACCTTC.

The V call is TRBV19, the J call TRBJ2-6; D gene uncertain. This CDR3 comprises 18 residues. V gave up 5 bases and J gave up 0 bases, with 17 bases separating them. CDR1 is LNHDA and CDR2 is SQIVND in the germline V gene (reference sequence). The CDR3 nucleotides read TGTGCCAGTAGTCCTAGATGGTCGGCTCGCTCTGGGGCCAACGTCCTGACTTTC. Its translation: CASSPRWSARSGANVLTF.

This clone was picked up one time. CDR3 loop: CASSLVPSDTQYF. The CDR3 nucleotides are TGTGCCAGCAGCTTAGTTCCGTCGGATACGCAGTATTTT. The chain carries TRBV7-2 and TRBJ2-3; no clear D gene. The CDR3 covers 13 residues. V gave up 1 base and J gave up 6 bases, with 8 bases separating them. From germline, CDR1 is SGHTA and CDR2 FQGNSA.

The chain carries TRBV9 and TRBJ2-2, with 10 bases matching TRBD1. This CDR3 is 15 amino acids long. Germline trimming cut 0 bases from V and 7 bases from J; bases unmatched to any gene: 3. The V gene's germline CDR1 is SGDLS and CDR2 YYNGEE. CDR3 in amino acids: CASSVAGQGNGELFF. The CDR3 nucleotides read TGTGCCAGCAGCGTAGCGGGACAGGGGAACGGGGAGCTGTTTTTT.

The chain uses TRBV3-1 (or the pseudogene TRBV3-2) and TRBJ1-1; no firm D call. The CDR3 spans 14 residues. CDR1 and CDR2 from the germline V gene are LGHDT and YNNKEL (reference sequence). V lost 0 bases, J lost 4 bases, and 9 bases lay in between. This CDR3 reads CASSQDHSGTEAFF. In DNA, the CDR3 is TGTGCCAGCAGCCAAGATCACTCGGGCACTGAAGCTTTCTTT.

The V call is TRBV19, the J call TRBJ2-6; a possible D gene is TRBD2 (6 bases). This CDR3 is built from 18 residues. Trimming took off 5 bases at V and 0 bases at J, with 17 bases between the two ends. Germline CDR1 and CDR2: LNHDA and SQIVND (reference sequence). In DNA, the CDR3 is TGTGCCAGTAGTCAACCGGGACTCGGAAGCTCTGGGGCCAACGTCCTGACTTTC. Residues: CASSQPGLGSSGANVLTF.

The chain links TRBV30 to TRBJ2-7, with D possibly TRBD2 on 5 matching bases. Germline values: CDR1 GTSNPN, CDR2 SVGIG (reference sequence). This CDR3 spans 13 amino acids. The V and J ends lost 2 bases and 4 bases respectively, with 12 bases between them. The CDR3 reads CAWSRNRDYEQYF. CDR3 nucleotides: TGTGCCTGGAGTCGGAATCGGGATTACGAGCAGTACTTC.

The CDR3: CASSPGLALDTQYF. The CDR3 DNA follows: TGTGCCAGCAGCCCTGGACTAGCGCTAGATACGCAGTATTTT. The rearrangement joins TRBV4-2 to TRBJ2-3; TRBD2 matches at 9 bases. The germline V gene encodes CDR1 LGHNA and CDR2 YNFKEQ. The CDR3 runs to 14 residues. V shed 4 bases, J shed 5 bases, and the junction held 4 bases outside the gene matches.